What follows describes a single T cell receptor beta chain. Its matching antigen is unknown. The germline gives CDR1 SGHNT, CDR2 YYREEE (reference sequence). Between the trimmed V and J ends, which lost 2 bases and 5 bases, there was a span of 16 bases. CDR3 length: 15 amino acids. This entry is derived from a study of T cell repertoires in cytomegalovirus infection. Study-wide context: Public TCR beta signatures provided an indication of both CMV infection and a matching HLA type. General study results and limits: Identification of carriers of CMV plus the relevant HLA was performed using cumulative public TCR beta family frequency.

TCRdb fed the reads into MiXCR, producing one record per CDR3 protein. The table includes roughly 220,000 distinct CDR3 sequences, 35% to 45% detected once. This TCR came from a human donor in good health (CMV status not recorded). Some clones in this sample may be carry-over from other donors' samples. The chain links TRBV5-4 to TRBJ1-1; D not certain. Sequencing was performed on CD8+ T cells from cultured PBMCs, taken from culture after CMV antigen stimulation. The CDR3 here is CASSFDRVAGTEAFF. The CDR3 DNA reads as TGTGCCAGCAGCTTTGACCGGGTGGCTGGGACTGAAGCTTTCTTT.